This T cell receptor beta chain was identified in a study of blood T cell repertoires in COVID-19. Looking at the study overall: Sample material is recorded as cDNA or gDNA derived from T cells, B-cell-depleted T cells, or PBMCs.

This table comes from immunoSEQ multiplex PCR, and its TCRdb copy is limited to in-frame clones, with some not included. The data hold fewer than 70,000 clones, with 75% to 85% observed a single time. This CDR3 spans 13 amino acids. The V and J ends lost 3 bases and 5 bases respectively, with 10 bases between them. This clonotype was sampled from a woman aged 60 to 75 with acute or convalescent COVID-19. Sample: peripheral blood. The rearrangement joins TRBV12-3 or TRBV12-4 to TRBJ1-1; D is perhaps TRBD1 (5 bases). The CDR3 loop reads CASSFLRGTEAFF. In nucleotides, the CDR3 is TGTGCCAGCAGTTTTTTACGGGGGACTGAAGCTTTCTTT.